This T cell receptor (beta chain) was observed in a study of breast tumors, draining lymph nodes, adjacent tissues. The sample holds many counts of this clonotype. Antigen unknown. TCRdb itself ran the multiplex PCR reads through MiXCR, one entry per CDR3 protein. This table holds 60,000 to 75,000 distinct CDR3 sequences, 45% to 65% found once. Trimming cost V 4 bases and J 8 bases; bases outside gene matches: 8. This CDR3 comprises 14 residues. Germline values: CDR1 MNHEY, CDR2 SVGAGI. Regarding the study as a whole: Tumor T cell lymph node origin was a supported hypothesis, not proven. Compared with lymph nodes, tumors were less diverse; compared with nontumor tissue, more. Most tumor T cells seemingly derive from lymph node, then expand in tumor.

The clonotype was recovered from a female donor with breast cancer. Some clones in this sample may be carry-over from other donors' samples. Sequenced: breast tumor tissue. The rearrangement links TRBV6-5 to TRBJ1-3, with TRBD1 identical over 7 bases. DNA of the CDR3: TGTGCCAGCAGTTCCTGGACAGGCCGGGACACCATATATTTT. As protein: CASSSWTGRDTIYF.